The clone carrying this T cell receptor (beta chain) was counted at least ten times. Its antigen is still unknown. Quantitative molecular-barcoded 5'-RACE generated the TCR beta libraries. A single record per CDR3 protein comes from TCRdb applying MiXCR to the 5' RACE reads. Of a few hundred thousand distinct CDR3 sequences in the sample, around 10% were seen once. This record comes from a study of CD8 T cells in ankylosing spondylitis. Regarding the study as a whole: Some of these motif variants have turned up before, in reports on reactive arthritis synovial fluid and blood. Roughly eight highly homologous variants made up a TCR beta motif that seemed to typify ankylosing spondylitis blood. Reportedly, disease-linked clones are significantly enriched in ankylosing spondylitis patients' matched synovial fluid.

The germline CDR1 and CDR2 sequences are SGHRS and YFSETQ. The CDR3 totals 15 residues. The V and J ends lost 1 base and 2 bases respectively, with 13 bases between them. Sequencing input: blood, either unsorted or a sorted T cell fraction (not recorded which). The chain has TRBV5-1 and TRBJ2-7; D might be TRBD2 (5 bases). The clonotype was recovered from a male donor with ankylosing spondylitis or in good health (not recorded which). The chain's CDR3 is CASSLRTGSPYEQYF. The CDR3 DNA reads TGCGCCAGCAGCTTGAGAACGGGATCTCCCTACGAGCAGTACTTC.